This entry lists 2 T cell receptor beta chains sequenced from one sample in a study of siplizumab effects on memory and regulatory T cells. Produced via immunoSEQ multiplex PCR; TCRdb's table is partial and in-frame only. The data contain over 65,000 clones, 85% to 95% of them singletons. Sequences were obtained from CD8+ T cells sorted from blood. The receptors come from a human donor in good health.

The chain has TRBV13 and TRBJ2-5; the match to TRBD2 covers 8 bases. Germline CDR1 and CDR2: PRHDT and FYEKMQ (reference sequence). The CDR3 is made up of 15 amino acids. J was trimmed by 5 bases and V by 5 bases; bases with no gene match: 10. CDR3 sequence: CASSHSRGGAETQYF. CDR3 coding DNA: TGTGCCAGCAGCCACTCCCGGGGGGGCGCGGAGACCCAGTACTTC.

This chain connects TRBV9 to TRBJ1-1, with TRBD1 as a possible D gene (5 bases). This CDR3 contains 15 residues. Germline CDR1 is SGDLS and CDR2 is YYNGEE. Trimming cost V 6 bases and J 0 bases, with 15 bases left between them. The CDR3 sequence is CASTDGTGMNTEAFF. In DNA form, the CDR3 reads TGTGCCAGCACCGACGGTACAGGCATGAACACTGAAGCTTTCTTT.